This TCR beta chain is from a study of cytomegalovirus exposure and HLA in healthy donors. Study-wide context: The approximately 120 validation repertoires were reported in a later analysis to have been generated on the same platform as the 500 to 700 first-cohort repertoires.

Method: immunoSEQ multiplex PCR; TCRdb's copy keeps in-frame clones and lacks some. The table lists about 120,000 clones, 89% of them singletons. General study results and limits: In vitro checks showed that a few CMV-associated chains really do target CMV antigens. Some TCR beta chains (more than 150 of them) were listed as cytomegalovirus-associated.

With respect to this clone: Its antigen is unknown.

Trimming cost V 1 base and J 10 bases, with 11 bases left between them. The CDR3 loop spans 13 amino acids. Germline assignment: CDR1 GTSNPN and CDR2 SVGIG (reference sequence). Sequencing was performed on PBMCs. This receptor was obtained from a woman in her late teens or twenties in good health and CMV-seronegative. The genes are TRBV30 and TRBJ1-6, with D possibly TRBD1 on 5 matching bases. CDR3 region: CAWSGGGGSPLHF. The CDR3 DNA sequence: TGTGCCTGGAGTGGGGGGGGTGGGTCACCCCTCCACTTT.